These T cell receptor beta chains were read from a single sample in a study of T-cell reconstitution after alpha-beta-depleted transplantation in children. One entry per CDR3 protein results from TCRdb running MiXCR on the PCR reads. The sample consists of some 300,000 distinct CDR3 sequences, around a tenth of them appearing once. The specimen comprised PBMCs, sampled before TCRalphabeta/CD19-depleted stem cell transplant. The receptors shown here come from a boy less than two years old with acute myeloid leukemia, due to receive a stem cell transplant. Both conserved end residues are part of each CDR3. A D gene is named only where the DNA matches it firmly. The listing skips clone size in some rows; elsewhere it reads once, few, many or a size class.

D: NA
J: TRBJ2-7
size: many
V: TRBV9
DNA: TGTGCCAGCAGCGTAGCTGAGGGGTCCGGCTACGAGCAGTACTTC
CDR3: CASSVAEGSGYEQYF

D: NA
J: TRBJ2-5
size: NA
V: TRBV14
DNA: TGTGCCAGCAGCCAAGCAGGGGCGGAGACCCAGTACTTC
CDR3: CASSQAGAETQYF

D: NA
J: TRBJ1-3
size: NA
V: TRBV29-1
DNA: TGCAGCGTTGGCAGGGGAAACACCATATATTTT
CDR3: CSVGRGNTIYF

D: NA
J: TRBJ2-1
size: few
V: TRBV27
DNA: TGTGCCAGCAGTTCAGGTTCTGGGTACAATGAGCAGTTCTTC
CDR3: CASSSGSGYNEQFF

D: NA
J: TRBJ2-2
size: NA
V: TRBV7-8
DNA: TGTGCCAGCAGTCAACCACTAGCAGTGAACACCGGGGAGCTGTTTTTT
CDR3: CASSQPLAVNTGELFF

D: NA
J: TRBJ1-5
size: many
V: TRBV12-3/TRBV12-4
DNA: TGTGCCAGCAGTTTAGGAGGGTTATGGAATCAGCCCCAGCATTTT
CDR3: CASSLGGLWNQPQHF

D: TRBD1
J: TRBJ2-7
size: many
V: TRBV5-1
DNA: TGCGCCAGCAGCTTGGCCTCGGGACAGCTCTACGAGCAGTACTTC
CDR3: CASSLASGQLYEQYF

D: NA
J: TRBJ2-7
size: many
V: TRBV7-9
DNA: TGTGCCAGCAGCTTAAAGAGGGAGGCCCTATACGAGCAGTACTTC
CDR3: CASSLKREALYEQYF

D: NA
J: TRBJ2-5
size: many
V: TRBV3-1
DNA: TGTGCCAGCAGCCAAAATATCGGCGGGGCCGGGGAGACCCAGTACTTC
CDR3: CASSQNIGGAGETQYF

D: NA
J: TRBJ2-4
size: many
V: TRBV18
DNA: TGTGCCAGCTCACCGGGGGTAGCCAAAAACATTCAGTACTTC
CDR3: CASSPGVAKNIQYF

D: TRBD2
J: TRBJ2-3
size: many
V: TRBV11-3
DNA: TGTGCCAGCAGCTTACCGACTAGCGGAGCTAGCACAGATACGCAGTATTTT
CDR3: CASSLPTSGASTDTQYF